The 29 T cell receptor beta chains given below trace back to one sample, sequenced in a study of OX40 agonist ivuxolimab in advanced cancers. Method: immunoSEQ multiplex PCR; TCRdb's copy keeps in-frame clones and lacks some. This sample carries roughly 110,000 clones, 90% of them seen once, and the ten largest clones take roughly 0.5%. Sequenced here: CD4+ or CD8+ T cells sorted from blood, sampled in a trial of the OX40 agonist ivuxolimab. These receptors were collected from an adult with an advanced solid tumor such as melanoma, head and neck, liver or kidney cancer.

The chain is built from TRBV29-1 and TRBJ2-1; possibly TRBD1 for D (6 bases). This CDR3 spans 15 amino acids. With 3 bases removed from V and 1 base from J, the gap between germline ends came to 13 bases. Germline loops: CDR1 SQVTM, CDR2 ANQGSEA. CDR3 residues: CSVDKPTGSYNEQFF. The CDR3 nucleotides are TGCAGCGTTGATAAGCCGACAGGATCCTACAATGAGCAGTTCTTC.

The chain is built from TRBV7-8 and TRBJ1-6; 8 nucleotides align to TRBD1. The trim removed 3 bases at V and 9 bases at J, leaving 4 bases unmatched. CDR1 SGHVS and CDR2 FQNEAQ come from the germline V gene. The CDR3 is 14 amino acids. The CDR3 protein is CASSFSDRGSPLHF. The CDR3 DNA follows: TGTGCCAGCAGCTTCAGCGACAGGGGTTCACCCCTCCACTTT.

This rearrangement joins TRBV18 to TRBJ1-6; 7 bases agree with TRBD1. V lost 2 bases and J lost 7; bases outside the gene matches: 8. CDR1 and CDR2 from the germline V gene are KGHSH and LQKENI. The CDR3 loop spans 16 amino acids. CDR3: CASSPGAGTVNSPLHF. The CDR3 DNA reads TGTGCCAGCTCACCAGGCGCCGGGACAGTAAATTCACCCCTCCACTTT.

The chain carries TRBV4-2 and TRBJ1-6, with no clear D. Germline CDR1 reads LGHNA; CDR2 reads YNFKEQ. The CDR3 length is 13 residues. Trimming stripped 2 bases from V and 11 bases from J, with 10 bases between. The CDR3 DNA reads as TGTGCCAGCAGCCAACAACAGAAAACACCCCTCCACTTT. Translation gives CASSQQQKTPLHF.

The J gene is TRBJ1-2, the V gene TRBV28, with a possible D match to TRBD1 (6 bases). Germline V gives CDR1 MDHEN, CDR2 SYDVKM. V dropped 3 bases and J dropped 7 bases, with 15 bases sitting between them. The CDR3 is 14 residues long. The CDR3 is CASSFLQGWGGYTF. The DNA of the CDR3 is TGTGCCAGCAGTTTCCTTCAGGGGTGGGGTGGCTACACCTTC.

The genes are TRBV6-6 and TRBJ1-5; a weak D match, TRBD1 (5 bases). Per the germline V gene, CDR1 is MNHNY and CDR2 is SVGAGI (reference sequence). This CDR3 contains 14 residues. Trimming took off 6 bases at V and 6 bases at J, with 15 bases between the two ends. The CDR3 DNA sequence: TGTGCCAGCAGCCCCAGTTGGGGGACTCAGCCCCAGCATTTT. This sequence encodes CASSPSWGTQPQHF.

The genes are TRBV6-6 and TRBJ1-5, with TRBD1 matching 10 bases. CDR1 and CDR2 from the germline V gene are MNHNY and SVGAGI (reference sequence). The CDR3 spans 14 residues. Trimming cost V 3 bases and J 5 bases; bases outside gene matches: 1. The CDR3: CASSYGTGDQPQHF. The CDR3 DNA reads TGTGCCAGCAGTTATGGGACAGGGGATCAGCCCCAGCATTTT.

This chain uses TRBV19 with TRBJ2-7, with TRBD1 identical over 10 bases. Germline values: CDR1 LNHDA, CDR2 SQIVND (reference sequence). V lost 6 bases to trimming and J lost 0 bases; unmatched junction nucleotides: 2. This CDR3 is 14 amino acids long. The CDR3 DNA reads TGTGCCAGTAGGGGGACAGGGGTCTCCTACGAGCAGTACTTC. This encodes CASRGTGVSYEQYF.

CDR3 nucleotide sequence: TGTGCCAGCAGCCCAATGGACAGGGGCTTCTACGAGCAGTACTTC. It translates to CASSPMDRGFYEQYF. This chain joins TRBV9 and TRBJ2-7; 9 bases map to TRBD1. Looked up from germline, CDR1 is SGDLS and CDR2 is YYNGEE. The CDR3 covers 15 residues. Trimming at V came to 4 bases and at J to 3 bases, leaving 8 bases not matched to a gene. Full variable domain (missing parts from reference TRBV9 and TRBJ2-7): DSGVTQTPKHLITATGQRVTLRCSPRSGDLSVYWYQQSLDQGLQFLIQYYNGEERAKGNILERFSAQQFPDLHSELNLSSLELGDSALYFCASSPMDRGFYEQYFGPGTRLTVT.

This chain's CDR3 is CASSGGGGITDTQYF. The CDR3 DNA reads TGTGCCAGCAGCGGAGGGGGGGGTATCACAGATACGCAGTATTTT. V usage is TRBV7-2 and J usage is TRBJ2-3; a weak D match, TRBD2 (7 bases). The CDR3 has 15 amino acids. Trimming shortened V by 5 bases and J by 2 bases, and 14 bases separated the two germline ends. CDR1 is SGHTA and CDR2 is FQGNSA in the germline V gene.

The J gene is TRBJ1-5, the V gene TRBV30; D might be TRBD1 (6 bases). From germline, CDR1 is GTSNPN and CDR2 SVGIG (reference sequence). CDR3 size: 13 residues. Trimming removed 5 bases at V and 2 bases at J, with 10 bases between. The CDR3 spells CAWGRQGNQPQHF. The CDR3 nucleotides read TGTGCCTGGGGCCGACAGGGCAATCAGCCCCAGCATTTT.

In its sample, this clone was seen a few times. V is TRBV6-5 and J is TRBJ2-7; D not certain. The CDR3 sequence is 14 residues long. With 0 bases removed from V and 4 bases from J, the gap between germline ends came to 10 bases. Germline lookup yields CDR1 MNHEY and CDR2 SVGAGI. The CDR3 reads CASSYSPWAYEQYF. For the CDR3, the DNA is TGTGCCAGCAGTTACTCCCCTTGGGCGTACGAGCAGTACTTC.

J is TRBJ2-5 and V is TRBV6-5; tentatively, D is TRBD2 (6 bases). This CDR3 spans 13 amino acids. Looked up from germline, CDR1 is MNHEY and CDR2 is SVGAGI. Trimming stripped 2 bases from V and 4 bases from J, with 8 bases between. CDR3 in amino acids: CASSYGRRETQYF. DNA for the CDR3: TGTGCCAGCAGTTACGGGAGGAGAGAGACCCAGTACTTC.

This chain joins TRBV11-2 and TRBJ1-6, with 7 bases aligning to TRBD1. With V trimmed by 4 bases and J by 6 bases, 3 bases remained unmatched. Germline-derived CDR1 and CDR2 are SGHAT and FQNNGV. The CDR3 sequence is 14 residues long. The CDR3 protein is CASSWNRGNSPLHF. The CDR3 DNA reads as TGTGCCAGCAGCTGGAACAGGGGTAATTCACCCCTCCACTTT.

This rearrangement joins TRBV5-1 to TRBJ2-5; no definite D call. V lost 0 bases and J lost 5, with 11 bases in between. The CDR3 has 14 residues. Germline V gene data show CDR1 as SGHRS and CDR2 as YFSETQ. The CDR3 loop is CASSLAPGAETQYF. CDR3 nucleotide sequence: TGCGCCAGCAGCTTGGCGCCGGGCGCGGAGACCCAGTACTTC.

The V gene is TRBV7-2, the J gene TRBJ2-5, with 8 bases lining up with TRBD2. J lost 2 bases, V lost 5 bases, and 10 bases had no gene match. This CDR3 is built from 16 residues. Germline values: CDR1 SGHTA, CDR2 FQGNSA. The CDR3 region is CASSPGGGPQQETQYF. The CDR3, as DNA: TGTGCCAGCAGCCCGGGGGGGGGCCCTCAACAAGAGACCCAGTACTTC.

V usage is TRBV30 and J usage is TRBJ2-2; D possibly corresponds to TRBD1 (6 bases). V lost 0 bases, J lost 9 bases, and 11 bases lay in between. The CDR3 is made up of 13 amino acids. CDR1 GTSNPN and CDR2 SVGIG come from the germline V gene (reference sequence). Here the CDR3 DNA reads TGTGCCTGGAGTGTTATGGGGGCCAGGGAGCTGTTTTTT. Its translation is CAWSVMGARELFF.

The rearrangement uses TRBV4-3 and TRBJ2-3, with 16 bases lining up with TRBD2. Germline CDR1 reads LGHNA; CDR2 reads YSLEER. This CDR3 has 17 amino acids. The CDR3 DNA sequence: TGCGGCTTCTGCCCGGGACTAGCGGGGGGGGATACAGATACGCAGTATTTT. This encodes CGFCPGLAGGDTDTQYF.

This chain connects TRBV19 to TRBJ2-1; the D is unclear. Germline values: CDR1 LNHDA, CDR2 SQIVND (reference sequence). This CDR3 region has 12 residues. Trimming removed 6 bases from V and 7 bases from J, with 10 bases in between. CDR3 coding DNA: TGTGCCAGTAGCCGCCATAGTAATGAGCAGTTCTTC. Residues: CASSRHSNEQFF.

This clone was seen a few times. The genes are TRBV7-2 and TRBJ1-2; D gene ambiguous. V gave up 8 bases and J gave up 7 bases, with 14 bases separating them. Germline loops: CDR1 SGHTA, CDR2 FQGNSA. CDR3 length: 12 amino acids. For the CDR3, the DNA is TGTGCCAGCGGCGTATTCATGGGTGGCTACACCTTC. Translation gives CASGVFMGGYTF.

This chain connects TRBV7-2 to TRBJ1-5, with D possibly matching TRBD1 (5 bases). Trimming took off 6 bases at V and 0 bases at J, with 18 bases between the two ends. From germline, CDR1 is SGHTA and CDR2 FQGNSA. The CDR3 has 17 amino acids. CDR3: CASSGAPGEYSNQPQHF. DNA of the CDR3: TGTGCCAGCAGTGGGGCCCCGGGGGAATATAGCAATCAGCCCCAGCATTTT.

The chain links TRBV4-3 to TRBJ2-7, with D perhaps matching TRBD1 or TRBD2 (6 bases each). Trimming removed 4 bases from V and 4 bases from J, with 14 bases in between. Germline V gene lookup returns CDR1 LGHNA and CDR2 YSLEER. CDR3 length: 14 residues. CDR3 protein: CASSLQGGHYEQYF. The CDR3 DNA reads as TGCGCCAGCAGCCTACAAGGGGGGCATTACGAGCAGTACTTC.

This clone was recorded only once. The rearrangement links TRBV28 to TRBJ1-2, with 7 bases aligning to TRBD1. This CDR3 has 14 residues. Germline V CDR1 and CDR2: MDHEN, SYDVKM. J lost 7 bases, V lost 10 bases, and 15 bases had no gene match. CDR3 DNA: TGTGCCATCCAATACTGGTCAGGGGGTGCTGGCTACACCTTC. Residues: CAIQYWSGGAGYTF.

The rearrangement joins TRBV7-2 to TRBJ2-5, with D maybe TRBD1 (5 bases). CDR1 and CDR2 from the germline V gene are SGHTA and FQGNSA. The V end lost 5 bases, the J end lost 3 bases, and 10 bases lay between the germline ends. CDR3 length: 13 amino acids. In nucleotides, the CDR3 is TGTGCCAGCAGCAGCTCCAGGGAAGAGACCCAGTACTTC. Amino acids: CASSSSREETQYF.

This chain links TRBV2 with TRBJ2-3; D is unresolved. Trimming removed 7 bases from V and 2 bases from J, with 16 bases in between. Germline CDR1 and CDR2: SNHLY and FYNNEI. This CDR3 has 15 residues. CDR3 loop: CASIPGGLNTDTQYF. CDR3 coding DNA: TGTGCCAGCATCCCTGGTGGGCTGAACACAGATACGCAGTATTTT.

The chain uses TRBV28 and TRBJ1-6; no clear D. The CDR3 totals 13 residues. In germline, CDR1 is MDHEN, CDR2 SYDVKM. V was shortened by 3 bases and J by 8 bases, with 8 bases between the two germline ends. In DNA, the CDR3 is TGTGCCAGCAGTTTTATTAAGGATTCACCCCTCCACTTT. Protein sequence: CASSFIKDSPLHF.

The V call is TRBV6-5, the J call TRBJ2-3, with TRBD1 identical over 9 bases. Germline assignment: CDR1 MNHEY and CDR2 SVGAGI. This CDR3 is 14 amino acids long. V was pared by 6 bases and J by 4 bases, with 5 bases of the junction left unmatched. The CDR3, as DNA: TGTGCCAGCAGGTCGGGACAGGGTGCAGATACGCAGTATTTT. The encoded protein is CASRSGQGADTQYF.

This rearrangement joins TRBV10-3 to TRBJ2-7; TRBD1 agrees at 8 bases. CDR1 is ENHRY and CDR2 is SYGVKD in the germline V gene. Trimming took 4 bases from V and 0 from J; bases not matched to a gene: 2. The CDR3 is 14 residues long. The CDR3 bases are TGTGCCATCAGTGTCGGACAGGGCTCCTACGAGCAGTACTTC. It specifies CAISVGQGSYEQYF.

In this sample, this clone turned up a few times. The chain links TRBV5-1 to TRBJ2-3; D might be TRBD2 (6 bases). CDR3 length: 15 amino acids. With 0 bases removed from V and 3 bases from J, the gap between germline ends came to 11 bases. The germline V gene has CDR1 SGHRS and CDR2 YFSETQ. The CDR3 coding sequence is TGCGCCAGCAGCTTGGGGGAGGCAGAAACAGATACGCAGTATTTT. Amino acid sequence: CASSLGEAETDTQYF.